These 13 T cell receptor beta chains share one sample of origin, sequenced in a study of blood T cell repertoires in COVID-19. The method was immunoSEQ multiplex PCR; TCRdb's version includes in-frame clones alone and lacks a portion of them. The sample holds 130,000 to 150,000 clones; approximately 85% are singletons and the top ten take about 8%. Sequenced sample: peripheral blood. All receptors come from a woman aged 60-75 years with COVID-19, enrolled during active disease.

This chain links TRBV12-5 with TRBJ1-4, with D possibly matching TRBD1 (6 bases). The germline CDR1 and CDR2 sequences are LGHNT and FRNRAP. Trimming stripped 1 base from V and 7 bases from J, with 13 bases between. The CDR3 extends over 15 amino acids. The CDR3, as DNA: TGTGCTAGTGGTTTGGGTCAGGGGCTCCGTGAAAAACTGTTTTTT. This sequence encodes CASGLGQGLREKLFF.

The chain joins TRBV2 to TRBJ1-2; D perhaps matches TRBD1 (5 bases). V lost 9 bases to trimming and J lost 4 bases, with 12 bases between them. Germline V gene lookup returns CDR1 SNHLY and CDR2 FYNNEI. This CDR3 region has 12 residues. CDR3 DNA: TGTGCCAGTTCCGACAGCTTCTATGGCTACACCTTC. As protein: CASSDSFYGYTF.

V gene TRBV25-1 combines with J gene TRBJ2-5; possibly TRBD2 for D (5 bases). Germline V gene sequence: CDR1 MGHDK, CDR2 SYGVNS. V gave up 3 bases and J gave up 2 bases, with 13 bases separating them. The CDR3 sequence is 15 residues long. The CDR3 protein is CASSDSYTRQETQYF. CDR3 bases: TGTGCCAGCAGTGACTCTTACACTAGGCAAGAGACCCAGTACTTC.

This chain links TRBV7-9 with TRBJ1-2, with D hard to call. Looked up from germline, CDR1 is SEHNR and CDR2 is FQNEAQ (reference sequence). The CDR3 runs to 14 residues. Trimming took 1 base from V and 6 from J, leaving 12 bases between them. This chain's CDR3 is CASSLGTLPDGYTF. Here the CDR3 DNA reads TGTGCCAGCAGCTTAGGTACTCTACCCGATGGCTACACCTTC. Based on the CDR3 plus reference TRBV7-9 and TRBJ1-2, the full variable domain is DTGVSQNPRHKITKRGQNVTFRCDPISEHNRLYWYRQTLGQGPEFLTYFQNEAQLEKSRLLSDRFSAERPKGSFSTLEIQRTEQGDSAMYLCASSLGTLPDGYTFGSGTRLTVV.

The chain couples TRBV7-2 to TRBJ1-2, with TRBD1 matching 7 bases. The CDR3 has 15 residues. Germline values: CDR1 SGHTA, CDR2 FQGNSA. V was clipped by 5 bases and J by 8 bases; unmatched bases: 14. CDR3 sequence reads: CASSPQSEGARGYTF. The CDR3 DNA reads TGTGCCAGCAGCCCTCAATCAGAGGGGGCGCGAGGCTACACCTTC. Supplemented by reference TRBV7-2 and TRBJ1-2, the full variable domain reads GAGVSQSPSNKVTEKGKDVELRCDPISGHTALYWYRQSLGQGLEFLIYFQGNSAPDKSGLPSDRFSAERTGGSVSTLTIQRTQQEDSAVYLCASSPQSEGARGYTFGSGTRLTVV.

CDR3 sequence reads: CASSEIESGVGEAFF. The DNA of the CDR3 is TGTGCCAGCAGTGAAATAGAGAGCGGGGTAGGTGAAGCTTTCTTT. This sequence joins TRBV25-1 and TRBJ1-1; D is uncertain. Germline V gene data show CDR1 as MGHDK and CDR2 as SYGVNS. This CDR3 comprises 15 residues. V lost 2 bases, J lost 7 bases, and 17 bases lay in between.

A single count supports this clone. The chain carries TRBV10-3 and TRBJ1-1; D is unclear. V shed 0 bases and J shed 8 bases, with 10 bases lying between them. Germline CDR1 reads ENHRY; CDR2 reads SYGVKD. CDR3 length equals 13 residues. The CDR3 bases are TGTGCCATCAGTGAGTCGGCAGCGAAGGAAGCTTTCTTT. Protein: CAISESAAKEAFF.

This CDR3 is CASSLADVGLGELFF. The CDR3 bases are TGCGCCAGCAGCTTGGCCGACGTGGGACTTGGGGAGCTGTTTTTT. The rearrangement joins TRBV5-1 to TRBJ2-2, with D perhaps matching TRBD2 (6 bases). The CDR3 has 15 amino acids. Trimming stripped 0 bases from V and 8 bases from J, with 14 bases between. CDR1 and CDR2 from the germline V gene are SGHRS and YFSETQ. The full variable domain, its missing parts supplied by reference TRBV5-1 and TRBJ2-2, is KAGVTQTPRYLIKTRGQQVTLSCSPISGHRSVSWYQQTPGQGLQFLFEYFSETQRNKGNFPGRFSGRQFSNSRSEMNVSTLELGDSALYLCASSLADVGLGELFFGEGSRLTVL.

In its sample, this clone was seen once. The gene calls are TRBV19 and TRBJ2-5, with 8 bases identical to TRBD2. Germline V gene sequence: CDR1 LNHDA, CDR2 SQIVND (reference sequence). The CDR3 is 16 residues long. V trimming: 1 base; J trimming: 1 base; junction bases outside the gene matches: 5. The CDR3 loop reads CASSIVPAGAQETQYF. For the CDR3, the DNA is TGTGCCAGTAGTATAGTACCAGCGGGGGCCCAAGAGACCCAGTACTTC.

The chain links TRBV24-1 to TRBJ2-7; D perhaps matches TRBD2 (5 bases). The V end was cut by 2 bases, the J end by 2 bases, with 15 bases between. The CDR3 extends over 16 amino acids. CDR1 and CDR2 (germline): KGHDR, SFDVKD. The CDR3 here is CATSDSRKRKTYEQYF. CDR3 sequence (DNA): TGTGCCACCAGTGATTCTCGGAAGCGGAAAACCTACGAGCAGTACTTC.

In this sample, this clone turned up a few times. This rearrangement joins TRBV18 to TRBJ2-7, with TRBD2 matching 11 bases. The CDR3 is 16 amino acids. Germline V lookup: CDR1 KGHSH, CDR2 LQKENI. J lost 5 bases, V lost 1 base, and 7 bases had no gene match. CDR3 sequence reads: CASSPLAGGFADEQYF. The CDR3 nucleotides are TGTGCCAGCTCACCACTAGCGGGGGGGTTCGCTGACGAGCAGTACTTC.

This chain joins TRBV19 and TRBJ2-1, with unresolved D. The CDR3 totals 12 residues. Germline CDR1 reads LNHDA; CDR2 reads SQIVND (reference sequence). The V end was cut by 4 bases, the J end by 4 bases, with 5 bases between. As DNA, the CDR3 is TGTGCCAGTAGTACCTTATACAATGAGCAGTTCTTC. The encoded protein is CASSTLYNEQFF.

The chain is built from TRBV7-6 and TRBJ1-4; 7 nucleotides line up with TRBD1. V trimming: 4 bases; J trimming: 5 bases; junction bases outside the gene matches: 7. This CDR3 is built from 15 residues. Germline values: CDR1 SGHVS, CDR2 FNYEAQ. CDR3 sequence: CASSYTGTVNEKLFF. The DNA of the CDR3 is TGTGCCAGCAGCTATACCGGGACAGTGAATGAAAAACTGTTTTTT.